This paragraph reports one T cell receptor beta chain. The sample comes from a study of blood T cell repertoires in COVID-19. Study background: Nucleic acid was either cDNA or gDNA, and it came from T cells, B-cell-depleted T cells, or PBMCs.

Produced via immunoSEQ multiplex PCR; TCRdb's table is partial and in-frame only. The sample consists of about 140,000 clones, over 80% of them appearing once. The germline V and J ends were trimmed by 4 bases and 4 bases, with 11 bases remaining between them. Germline values: CDR1 SGHTA, CDR2 FQGNSA. This CDR3 has 14 residues. The sequencing sample was made of peripheral blood. This TCR was sampled from a woman aged 80 or older with acute or convalescent COVID-19. The J gene is TRBJ2-1, the V gene TRBV7-2; a weak D match, TRBD2 (5 bases). The CDR3 coding sequence is TGTGCCAGCAGCTATAGGCGGGCGTACAATGAGCAGTTCTTC. Translating it yields CASSYRRAYNEQFF.